The clone carrying this T cell receptor (beta chain) has only a few counts. The sample belongs to a study of beta chain features in type 1 diabetes. TCRB transcripts that were expressed got sequenced, as all of the isolated RNA had been reverse transcribed. Repertoires were generated with immunoSEQ multiplex PCR, while TCRdb's copy carries only in-frame clones and drops some. Among under 900,000 clones listed, 17% were seen once. In all sorted populations, purity surpassed 95%. The sequenced sample was naive CD4+ T cells from blood. This clonotype was sampled from a woman between 18 and 29 years old in good health.

CDR3 sequence (DNA): TGTGCCAGCAGTTTATACAGGGGTCCCCCTGAAGCTTTCTTT. Its protein is CASSLYRGPPEAFF. The chain couples TRBV28 to TRBJ1-1; 7 bases line up with TRBD1. V lost 1 base to trimming and J lost 6 bases; unmatched junction nucleotides: 5. Germline lookup yields CDR1 MDHEN and CDR2 SYDVKM. The CDR3 covers 14 residues.